This T cell receptor beta chain was recorded in a study of blood T cell repertoires in COVID-19. The overall study: Material from acute and convalescent COVID-19 was sourced from the United States, Italy and Spain.

Authors' processing steps: Reference gene primer amplification yielded estimated nucleated cell counts. The assay was immunoSEQ multiplex PCR, and TCRdb's table has in-frame clones only and misses some. V and J calls and clone size follow that table, whereas D and trimming were derived from the DNA. The table lists around 450,000 clones, 90% of them singletons. CDR1 SQVTM and CDR2 ANQGSEA come from the germline V gene. The CDR3 runs 14 residues. V was pared by 5 bases and J by 5 bases, with 18 bases between. The chain carries TRBV29-1 and TRBJ1-1; D remains unclear. This sequence was found in a man aged 18 to 30 who had recovered from COVID-19. Sequencing was carried out using PBMCs or T cells enriched from blood (not recorded which). The DNA of the CDR3 is TGCAGCGTTCTTGACCCCGGGAAAGAAACTGAAGCTTTCTTT. Residues: CSVLDPGKETEAFF.